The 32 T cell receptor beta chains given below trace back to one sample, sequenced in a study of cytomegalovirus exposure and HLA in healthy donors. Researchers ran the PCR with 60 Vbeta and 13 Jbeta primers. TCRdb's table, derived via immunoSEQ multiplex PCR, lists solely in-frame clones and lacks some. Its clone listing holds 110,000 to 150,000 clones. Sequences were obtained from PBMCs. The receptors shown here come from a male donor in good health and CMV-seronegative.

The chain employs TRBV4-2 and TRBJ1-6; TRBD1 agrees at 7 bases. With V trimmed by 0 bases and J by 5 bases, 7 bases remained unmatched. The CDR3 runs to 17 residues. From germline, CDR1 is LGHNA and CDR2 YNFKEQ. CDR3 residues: CASSQDQGDWNNSPLHF. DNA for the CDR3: TGTGCCAGCAGCCAAGATCAGGGGGATTGGAATAATTCACCCCTCCACTTT.

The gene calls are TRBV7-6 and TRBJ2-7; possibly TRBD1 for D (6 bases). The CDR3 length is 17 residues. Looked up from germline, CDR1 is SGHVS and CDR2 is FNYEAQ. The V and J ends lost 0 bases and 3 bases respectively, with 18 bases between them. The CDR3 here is CASSLAGREQGFYEQYF. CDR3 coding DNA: TGTGCCAGCAGCTTAGCGGGACGTGAACAGGGCTTCTACGAGCAGTACTTC. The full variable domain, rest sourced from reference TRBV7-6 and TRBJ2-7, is GAGVSQSPRYKVTKRGQDVALRCDPISGHVSLYWYRQALGQGPEFLTYFNYEAQQDKSGLPNDRFSAERPEGSISTLTIQRTEQRDSAMYRCASSLAGREQGFYEQYFGPGTRLTVT.

This CDR3 is CASSSGVGYTF. The CDR3 DNA sequence: TGTGCCAGCAGTTCAGGGGTTGGCTACACCTTC. The chain is built from TRBV6-5 and TRBJ1-2; possibly TRBD1 for D (6 bases). Trimming cost V 4 bases and J 7 bases, with 7 bases left between them. The V gene's germline CDR1 is MNHEY and CDR2 SVGAGI. The CDR3 is 11 amino acids.

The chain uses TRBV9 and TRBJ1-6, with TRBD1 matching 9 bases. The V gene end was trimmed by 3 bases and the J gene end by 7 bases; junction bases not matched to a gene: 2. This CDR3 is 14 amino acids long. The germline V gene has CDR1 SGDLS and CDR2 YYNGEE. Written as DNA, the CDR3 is TGTGCCAGCAGCGGCGGGACAGGGAATTCACCCCTCCACTTT. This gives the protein CASSGGTGNSPLHF.

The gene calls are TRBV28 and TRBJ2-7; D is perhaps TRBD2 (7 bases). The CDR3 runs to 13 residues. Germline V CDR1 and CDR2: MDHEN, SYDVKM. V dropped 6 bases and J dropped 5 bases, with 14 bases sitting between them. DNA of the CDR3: TGTGCCAGCAGCCGGGGGGAGGGGGACGAGCAGTACTTC. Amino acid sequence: CASSRGEGDEQYF. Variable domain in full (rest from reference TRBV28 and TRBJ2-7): DVKVTQSSRYLVKRTGEKVFLECVQDMDHENMFWYRQDPGLGLRLIYFSYDVKMKEKGDIPEGYSVSREKKERFSLILESASTNQTSMYLCASSRGEGDEQYFGPGTRLTVT.

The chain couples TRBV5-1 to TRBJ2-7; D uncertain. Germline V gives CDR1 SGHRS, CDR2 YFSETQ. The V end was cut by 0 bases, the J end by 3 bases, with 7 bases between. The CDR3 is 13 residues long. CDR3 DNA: TGCGCCAGCAGCTTGGTACAGAACTACGAGCAGTACTTC. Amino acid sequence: CASSLVQNYEQYF.

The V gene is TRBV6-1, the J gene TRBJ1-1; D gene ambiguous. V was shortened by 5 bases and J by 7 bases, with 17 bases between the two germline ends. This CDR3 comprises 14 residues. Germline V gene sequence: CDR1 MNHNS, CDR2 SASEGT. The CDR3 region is CASSPNTRLGEAFF. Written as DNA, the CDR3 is TGTGCCAGCAGTCCAAACACACGACTCGGTGAAGCTTTCTTT.

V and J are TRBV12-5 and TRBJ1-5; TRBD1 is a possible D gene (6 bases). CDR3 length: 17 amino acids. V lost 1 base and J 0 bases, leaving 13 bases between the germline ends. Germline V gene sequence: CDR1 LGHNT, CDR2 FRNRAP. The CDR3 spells CASGLALGQYSNQPQHF. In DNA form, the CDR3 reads TGTGCTAGTGGTTTGGCCCTAGGACAGTATAGCAATCAGCCCCAGCATTTT.

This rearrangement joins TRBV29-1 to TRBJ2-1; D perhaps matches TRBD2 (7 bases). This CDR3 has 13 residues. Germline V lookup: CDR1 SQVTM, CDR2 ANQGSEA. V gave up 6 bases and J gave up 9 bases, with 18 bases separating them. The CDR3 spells CSVWGRGGIEQFF. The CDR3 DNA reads TGCAGCGTCTGGGGGAGGGGGGGCATTGAGCAGTTCTTC.

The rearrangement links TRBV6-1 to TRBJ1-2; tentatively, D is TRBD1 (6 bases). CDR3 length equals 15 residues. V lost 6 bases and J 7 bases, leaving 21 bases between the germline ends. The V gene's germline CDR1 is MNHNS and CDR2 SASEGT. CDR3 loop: CASRTGERLILGYTF. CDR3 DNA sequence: TGTGCCAGCAGGACAGGCGAAAGACTCATTCTTGGCTACACCTTC.

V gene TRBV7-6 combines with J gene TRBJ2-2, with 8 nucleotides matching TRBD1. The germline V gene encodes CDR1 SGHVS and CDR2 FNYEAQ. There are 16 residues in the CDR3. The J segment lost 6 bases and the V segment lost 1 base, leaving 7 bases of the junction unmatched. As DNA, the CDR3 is TGTGCCAGCAGCTTAGATCAGGGGGCGGTGGCCGGGGAGCTGTTTTTT. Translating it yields CASSLDQGAVAGELFF. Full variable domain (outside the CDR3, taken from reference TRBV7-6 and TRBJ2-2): GAGVSQSPRYKVTKRGQDVALRCDPISGHVSLYWYRQALGQGPEFLTYFNYEAQQDKSGLPNDRFSAERPEGSISTLTIQRTEQRDSAMYRCASSLDQGAVAGELFFGEGSRLTVL.

The CDR3 nucleotides read TGTGCCAGCAGCTTCCAAACCGGGACAGGGAACACTGAAGCTTTCTTT. Protein: CASSFQTGTGNTEAFF. The chain recombines TRBV5-4 with TRBJ1-1; 8 bases are a match to TRBD1. Germline assignment: CDR1 SGHNT and CDR2 YYREEE (reference sequence). CDR3 length equals 16 residues. Trimming at V came to 2 bases and at J to 1 base, leaving 7 bases not matched to a gene.

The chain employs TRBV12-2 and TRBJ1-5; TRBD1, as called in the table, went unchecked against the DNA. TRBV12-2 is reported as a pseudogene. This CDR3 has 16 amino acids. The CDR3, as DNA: TGTGCAAGTCGCTCCGGGGGTCGGGACAGAAATCAGCCCCAGCATTTT. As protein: CASRSGGRDRNQPQHF.

This chain's CDR3 is CASSVARAGELFF. CDR3 in DNA: TGTGCCAGCAGCGTAGCGAGGGCCGGGGAGCTGTTTTTT. The V call is TRBV9, the J call TRBJ2-2; maybe TRBD2 (5 bases). This CDR3 is 13 amino acids long. The germline V and J ends were trimmed by 0 bases and 6 bases, with 6 bases remaining between them. Germline CDR1 is SGDLS and CDR2 is YYNGEE.

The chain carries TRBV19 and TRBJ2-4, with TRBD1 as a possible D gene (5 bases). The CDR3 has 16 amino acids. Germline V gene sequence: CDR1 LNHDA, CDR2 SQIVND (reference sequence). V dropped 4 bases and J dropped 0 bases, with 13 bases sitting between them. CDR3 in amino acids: CASSSPRVQAKNIQYF. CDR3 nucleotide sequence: TGTGCCAGTAGTAGCCCCAGGGTTCAAGCCAAAAACATTCAGTACTTC. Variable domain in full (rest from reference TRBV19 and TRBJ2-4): DGGITQSPKYLFRKEGQNVTLSCEQNLNHDAMYWYRQDPGQGLRLIYYSQIVNDFQKGDIAEGYSVSREKKESFPLTVTSAQKNPTAFYLCASSSPRVQAKNIQYFGAGTRLSVL.

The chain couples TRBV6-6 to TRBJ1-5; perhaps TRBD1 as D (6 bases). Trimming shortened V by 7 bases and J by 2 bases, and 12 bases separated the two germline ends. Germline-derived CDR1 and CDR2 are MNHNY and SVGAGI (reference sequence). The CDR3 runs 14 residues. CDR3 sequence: CASKGGVGNQPQHF. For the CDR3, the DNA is TGTGCCAGCAAAGGGGGGGTGGGCAATCAGCCCCAGCATTTT.

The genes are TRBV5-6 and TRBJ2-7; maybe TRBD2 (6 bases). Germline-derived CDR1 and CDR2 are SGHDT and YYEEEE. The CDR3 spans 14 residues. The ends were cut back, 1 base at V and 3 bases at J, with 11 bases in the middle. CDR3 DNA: TGTGCCAGCAGCTTGACGGAGGGCCTCTACGAGCAGTACTTC. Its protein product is CASSLTEGLYEQYF.

CDR3 DNA sequence: TGTGCCAGCAGCCCCCGACAGGGGGATGGGTTTGAGCAGTACTTC. Residues: CASSPRQGDGFEQYF. The chain uses TRBV9 and TRBJ2-7; the match to TRBD1 covers 9 bases. The CDR3 is 15 amino acids. The V gene's germline CDR1 is SGDLS and CDR2 YYNGEE. Trimming took 4 bases from V and 7 from J; bases not matched to a gene: 12.

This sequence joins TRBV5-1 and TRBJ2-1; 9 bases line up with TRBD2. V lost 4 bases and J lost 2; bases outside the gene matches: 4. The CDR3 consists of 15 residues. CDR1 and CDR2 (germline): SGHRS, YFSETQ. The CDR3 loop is CASSPRLAAYNEQFF. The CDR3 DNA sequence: TGCGCCAGCAGCCCAAGACTAGCGGCCTACAATGAGCAGTTCTTC.

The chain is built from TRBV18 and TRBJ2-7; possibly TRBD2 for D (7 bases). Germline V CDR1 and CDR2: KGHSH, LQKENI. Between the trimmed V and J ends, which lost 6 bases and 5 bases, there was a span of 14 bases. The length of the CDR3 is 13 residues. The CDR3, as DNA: TGTGCCAGCTCCCCCCGGGGGGCCCACGAGCAGTACTTC. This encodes CASSPRGAHEQYF.

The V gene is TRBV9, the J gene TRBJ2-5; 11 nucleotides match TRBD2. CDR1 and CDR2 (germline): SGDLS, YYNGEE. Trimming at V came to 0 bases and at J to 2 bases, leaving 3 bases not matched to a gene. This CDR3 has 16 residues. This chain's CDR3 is CASSVDLAGGQETQYF. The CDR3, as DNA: TGTGCCAGCAGCGTAGACTTAGCGGGGGGGCAAGAGACCCAGTACTTC.

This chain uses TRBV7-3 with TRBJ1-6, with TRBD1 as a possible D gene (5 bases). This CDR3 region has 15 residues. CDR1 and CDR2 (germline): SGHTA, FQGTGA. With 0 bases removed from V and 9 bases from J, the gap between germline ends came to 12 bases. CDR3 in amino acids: CASSLTTAFGSPLHF. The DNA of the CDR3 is TGTGCCAGCAGCTTAACGACAGCCTTCGGTTCACCCCTCCACTTT.

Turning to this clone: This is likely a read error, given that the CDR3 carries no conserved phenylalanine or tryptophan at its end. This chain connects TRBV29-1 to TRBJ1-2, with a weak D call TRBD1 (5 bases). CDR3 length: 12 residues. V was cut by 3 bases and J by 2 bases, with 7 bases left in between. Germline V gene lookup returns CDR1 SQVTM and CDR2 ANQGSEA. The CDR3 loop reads CSVEGPNYGYTL. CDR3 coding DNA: TGCAGCGTTGAGGGGCCGAACTATGGCTACACCCTC.

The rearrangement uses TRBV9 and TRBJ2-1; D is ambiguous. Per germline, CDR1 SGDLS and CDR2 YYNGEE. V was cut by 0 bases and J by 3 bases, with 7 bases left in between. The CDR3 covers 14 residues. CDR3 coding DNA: TGTGCCAGCAGCGTAGCGGCGGTCTACAATGAGCAGTTCTTC. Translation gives CASSVAAVYNEQFF.

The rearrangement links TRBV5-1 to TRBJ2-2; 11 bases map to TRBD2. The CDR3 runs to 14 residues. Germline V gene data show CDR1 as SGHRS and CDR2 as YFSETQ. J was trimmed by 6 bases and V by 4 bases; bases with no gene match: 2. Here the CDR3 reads CASSPGLAAGELFF. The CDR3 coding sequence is TGCGCCAGCAGCCCGGGACTAGCGGCCGGGGAGCTGTTTTTT.

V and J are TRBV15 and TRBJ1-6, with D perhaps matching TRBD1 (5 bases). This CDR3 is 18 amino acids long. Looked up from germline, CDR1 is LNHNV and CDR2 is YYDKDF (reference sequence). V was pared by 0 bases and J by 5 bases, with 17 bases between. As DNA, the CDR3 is TGTGCCACCAGCAGAGATTTCAGGCTGGGACTGAATAATTCACCCCTCCACTTT. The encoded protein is CATSRDFRLGLNNSPLHF. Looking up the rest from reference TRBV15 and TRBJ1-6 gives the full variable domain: DAMVIQNPRYQVTQFGKPVTLSCSQTLNHNVMYWYQQKSSQAPKLLFHYYDKDFNNEADTPDNFQSRRPNTSFCFLDIRSPGLGDTAMYLCATSRDFRLGLNNSPLHFGNGTRLTVT.

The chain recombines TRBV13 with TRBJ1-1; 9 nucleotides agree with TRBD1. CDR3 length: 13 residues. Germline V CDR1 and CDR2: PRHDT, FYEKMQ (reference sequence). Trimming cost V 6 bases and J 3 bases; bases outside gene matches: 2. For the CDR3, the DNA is TGTGCCAGCAGTCGACAGGGGGACACTGAAGCTTTCTTT. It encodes CASSRQGDTEAFF.

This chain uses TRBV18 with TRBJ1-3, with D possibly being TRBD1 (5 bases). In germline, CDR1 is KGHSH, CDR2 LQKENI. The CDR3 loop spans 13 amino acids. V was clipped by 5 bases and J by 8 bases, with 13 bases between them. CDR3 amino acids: CASSSRQGYTIYF. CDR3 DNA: TGTGCCAGCTCATCCCGTCAGGGTTACACCATATATTTT.

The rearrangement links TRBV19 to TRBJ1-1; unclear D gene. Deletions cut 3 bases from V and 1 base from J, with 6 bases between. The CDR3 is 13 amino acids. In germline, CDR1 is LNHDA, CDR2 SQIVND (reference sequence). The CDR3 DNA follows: TGTGCCAGTAGTATCACCGGGAACACTGAAGCTTTCTTT. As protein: CASSITGNTEAFF.

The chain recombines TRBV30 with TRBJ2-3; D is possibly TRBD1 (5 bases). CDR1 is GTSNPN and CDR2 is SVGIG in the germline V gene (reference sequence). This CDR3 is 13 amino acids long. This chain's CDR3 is CASRGRGTDTQYF. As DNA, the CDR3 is TGTGCTAGTAGGGGAAGAGGCACAGATACGCAGTATTTT.

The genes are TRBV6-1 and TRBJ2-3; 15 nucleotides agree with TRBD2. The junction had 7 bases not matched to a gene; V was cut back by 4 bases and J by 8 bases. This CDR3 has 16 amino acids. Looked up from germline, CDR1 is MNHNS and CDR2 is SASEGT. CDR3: CASSARTSGGAVTQYF. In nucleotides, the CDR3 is TGTGCCAGCAGTGCCAGGACTAGCGGGGGGGCAGTTACGCAGTATTTT.

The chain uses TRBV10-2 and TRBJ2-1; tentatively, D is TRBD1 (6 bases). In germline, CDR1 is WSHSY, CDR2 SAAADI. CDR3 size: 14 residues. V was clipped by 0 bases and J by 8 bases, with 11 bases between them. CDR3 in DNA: TGCGCCAGCAGTGAGTCTTGGGCAGGGGATGAGCAGTTCTTC. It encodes CASSESWAGDEQFF.